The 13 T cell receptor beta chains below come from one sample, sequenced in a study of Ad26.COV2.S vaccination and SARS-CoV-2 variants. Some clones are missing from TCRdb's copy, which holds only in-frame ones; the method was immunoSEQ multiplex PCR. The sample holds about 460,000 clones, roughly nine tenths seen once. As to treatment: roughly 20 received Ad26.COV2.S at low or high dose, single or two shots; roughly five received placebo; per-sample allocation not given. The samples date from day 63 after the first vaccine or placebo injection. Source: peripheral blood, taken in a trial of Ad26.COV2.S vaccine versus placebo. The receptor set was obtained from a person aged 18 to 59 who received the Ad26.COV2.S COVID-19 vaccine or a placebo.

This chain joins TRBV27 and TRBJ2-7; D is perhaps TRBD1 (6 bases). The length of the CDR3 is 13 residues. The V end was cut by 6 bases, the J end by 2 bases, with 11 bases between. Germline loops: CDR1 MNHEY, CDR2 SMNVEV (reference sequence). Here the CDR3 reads CASRTGTPYEQYF. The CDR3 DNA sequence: TGTGCCAGCAGGACCGGGACACCCTACGAGCAGTACTTC.

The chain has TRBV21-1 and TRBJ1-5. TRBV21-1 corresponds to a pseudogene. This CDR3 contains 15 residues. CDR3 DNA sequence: TGTGCCAGCAGGAGGGGGGTGAGGAACAATCAGCCCCAGCATTTT. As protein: CASRRGVRNNQPQHF.

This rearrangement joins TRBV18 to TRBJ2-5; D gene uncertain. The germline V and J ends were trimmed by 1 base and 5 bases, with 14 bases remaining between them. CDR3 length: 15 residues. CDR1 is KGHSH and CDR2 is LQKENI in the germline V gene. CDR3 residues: CASSPLVQPGETQYF. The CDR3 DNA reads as TGTGCCAGCTCACCACTCGTACAGCCCGGCGAGACCCAGTACTTC.

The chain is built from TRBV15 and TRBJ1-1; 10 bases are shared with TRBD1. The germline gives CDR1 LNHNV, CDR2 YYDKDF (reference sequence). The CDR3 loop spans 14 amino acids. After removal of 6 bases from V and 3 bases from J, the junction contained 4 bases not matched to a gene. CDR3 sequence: CATSQTGGYTEAFF. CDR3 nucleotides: TGTGCCACCAGTCAGACAGGGGGCTACACTGAAGCTTTCTTT. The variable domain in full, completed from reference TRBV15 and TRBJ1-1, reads DAMVIQNPRYQVTQFGKPVTLSCSQTLNHNVMYWYQQKSSQAPKLLFHYYDKDFNNEADTPDNFQSRRPNTSFCFLDIRSPGLGDTAMYLCATSQTGGYTEAFFGQGTRLTVV.

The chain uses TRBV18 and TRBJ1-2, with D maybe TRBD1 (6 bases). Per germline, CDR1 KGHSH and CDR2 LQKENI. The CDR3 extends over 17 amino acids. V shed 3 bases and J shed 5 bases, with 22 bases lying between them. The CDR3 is CASSPNTGQGQLYGYTF. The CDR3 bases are TGTGCCAGCTCACCCAACACGGGGCAGGGGCAGTTGTATGGCTACACCTTC.

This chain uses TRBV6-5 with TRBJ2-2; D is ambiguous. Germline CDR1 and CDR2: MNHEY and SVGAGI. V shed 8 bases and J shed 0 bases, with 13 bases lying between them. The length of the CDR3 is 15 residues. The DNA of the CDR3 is TGTGCCAGCGGTCGCGTACAGACGAACACCGGGGAGCTGTTTTTT. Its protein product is CASGRVQTNTGELFF.

This CDR3 is CASSRIAGGRTGELFF. The CDR3, as DNA: TGTGCCAGCAGCCGCATAGCGGGAGGGAGGACCGGGGAGCTGTTTTTT. The gene calls are TRBV3-1 (or the pseudogene TRBV3-2) and TRBJ2-2; TRBD2 matches at 11 bases. CDR1 and CDR2 (germline): LGHDT, YNNKEL (reference sequence). Trimming cost V 4 bases and J 5 bases; bases outside gene matches: 6. The CDR3 is made up of 16 amino acids.

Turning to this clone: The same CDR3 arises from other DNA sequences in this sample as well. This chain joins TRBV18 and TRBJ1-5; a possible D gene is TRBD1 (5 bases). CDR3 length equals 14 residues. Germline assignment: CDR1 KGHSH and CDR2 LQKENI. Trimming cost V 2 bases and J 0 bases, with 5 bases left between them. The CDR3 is CASSPDSSNQPQHF. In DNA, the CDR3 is TGTGCCAGCTCACCAGACAGTAGCAATCAGCCCCAGCATTTT.

This CDR3 reads CASTPLAGNSYEQYF. In nucleotides, the CDR3 is TGTGCCAGCACCCCACTAGCGGGAAACAGTTACGAGCAGTACTTC. This rearrangement joins TRBV28 to TRBJ2-7; 10 bases line up with TRBD2. This CDR3 has 15 residues. Losses at the gene ends were 7 bases for V and 4 bases for J; bases not matched to a gene: 10. CDR1 and CDR2 (germline): MDHEN, SYDVKM.

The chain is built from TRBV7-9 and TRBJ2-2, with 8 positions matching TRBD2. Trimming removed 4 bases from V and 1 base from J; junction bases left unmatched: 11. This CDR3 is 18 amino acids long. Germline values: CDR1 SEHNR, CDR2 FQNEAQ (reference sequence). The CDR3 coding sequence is TGTGCCAGCAGCTCCCGGACTAGCCGCGCGGGGAACACCGGGGAGCTGTTTTTT. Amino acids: CASSSRTSRAGNTGELFF.

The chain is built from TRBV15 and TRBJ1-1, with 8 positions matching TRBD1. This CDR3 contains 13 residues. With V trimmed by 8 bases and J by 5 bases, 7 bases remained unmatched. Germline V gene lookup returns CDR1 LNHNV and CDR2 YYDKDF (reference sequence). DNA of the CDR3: TGTGCCACCGTTGATACAGGGGGTACTGAAGCTTTCTTT. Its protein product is CATVDTGGTEAFF.

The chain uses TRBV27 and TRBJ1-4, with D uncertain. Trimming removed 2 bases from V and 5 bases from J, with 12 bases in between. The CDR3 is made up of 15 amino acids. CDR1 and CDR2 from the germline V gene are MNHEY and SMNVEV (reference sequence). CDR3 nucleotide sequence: TGTGCCAGCAGTTTACTCGGGCAGCCGAATGAAAAACTGTTTTTT. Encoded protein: CASSLLGQPNEKLFF.

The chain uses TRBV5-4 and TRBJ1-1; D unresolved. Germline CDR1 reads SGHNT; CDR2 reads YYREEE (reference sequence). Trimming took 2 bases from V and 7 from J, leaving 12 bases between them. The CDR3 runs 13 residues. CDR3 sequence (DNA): TGTGCCAGCAGCTTTGGATTCGACGGTGAAGCTTTCTTT. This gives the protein CASSFGFDGEAFF.